These 9 T cell receptor beta chains share one sample of origin, sequenced in a study of technical replicates of blood from several donors. The data were produced by immunoSEQ multiplex PCR, yet TCRdb's version contains in-frame clones alone and is incomplete. The table has 45,000 to 60,000 clones, 80% to 95% seen once. The sample taken for sequencing was PBMCs. These receptors originate from a human donor in good health. Some clones in this sample may be carry-over from other donors' samples.

J is TRBJ1-1 and V is TRBV11-2; a possible D gene is TRBD1 (5 bases). CDR3 size: 13 residues. Germline V gene data show CDR1 as SGHAT and CDR2 as FQNNGV. Trimming took off 5 bases at V and 1 base at J, with 8 bases between the two ends. CDR3: CASSRDRNTEAFF. For the CDR3, the DNA is TGTGCCAGCAGCCGCGACAGGAACACTGAAGCTTTCTTT.

CDR3 DNA sequence: TGCGCCAGCAGCCAAGATGGGACAGAAGGAAACACCATATATTTT. This encodes CASSQDGTEGNTIYF. The chain joins TRBV4-1 to TRBJ1-3, with 7 bases that match TRBD1. The germline V gene has CDR1 MGHRA and CDR2 YSYEKL. This CDR3 region has 15 residues. Germline trimming cut 0 bases from V and 4 bases from J; bases unmatched to any gene: 3.

The chain employs TRBV7-9 and TRBJ2-2, with TRBD2 as a possible D gene (5 bases). Germline-derived CDR1 and CDR2 are SEHNR and FQNEAQ (reference sequence). This CDR3 region has 12 residues. Trimming stripped 5 bases from V and 6 bases from J, with 7 bases between. The CDR3 DNA follows: TGTGCCAGCAGCGTGGAGGCCGGGGAGCTGTTTTTT. It translates to CASSVEAGELFF.

This chain uses TRBV7-9 with TRBJ2-5; 11 bases fit TRBD2. Germline V gene data show CDR1 as SEHNR and CDR2 as FQNEAQ (reference sequence). The length of the CDR3 is 16 residues. V lost 4 bases and J lost 1; bases outside the gene matches: 5. In DNA form, the CDR3 reads TGTGCCAGCAGCTCCTTCCTAGCGGGGGGCCAAGAGACCCAGTACTTC. This sequence encodes CASSSFLAGGQETQYF.

This chain links TRBV27 with TRBJ2-7, with 9 bases lining up with TRBD2. The germline V gene encodes CDR1 MNHEY and CDR2 SMNVEV (reference sequence). The CDR3 is 14 amino acids. With 5 bases clipped from V and 5 bases from J, the junction kept 7 bases outside the gene matches. This CDR3 reads CASSPLAGADEQYF. The CDR3 DNA sequence: TGTGCCAGCAGTCCGTTAGCGGGAGCGGACGAGCAGTACTTC.

V gene TRBV7-3 combines with J gene TRBJ1-2; 8 bases are shared with TRBD1. Germline lookup yields CDR1 SGHTA and CDR2 FQGTGA. The trim removed 5 bases at V and 8 bases at J, leaving 10 bases unmatched. The CDR3 length is 14 residues. Written as DNA, the CDR3 is TGTGCCAGCAGCGATCAGGGGGCCCAGAGGGGCTACACCTTC. It codes for CASSDQGAQRGYTF.

The chain links TRBV4-1 to TRBJ2-3; 9 positions match TRBD2. The germline CDR1 and CDR2 sequences are MGHRA and YSYEKL. J was trimmed by 2 bases and V by 1 base; bases with no gene match: 1. This CDR3 has 15 amino acids. In nucleotides, the CDR3 is TGCGCCAGCAGCCAAGGGACTAGCGCCACAGATACGCAGTATTTT. Translated: CASSQGTSATDTQYF.

The V gene is TRBV5-1, the J gene TRBJ2-3, with 8 bases that match TRBD2. The CDR3 spans 16 residues. Trimming removed 0 bases from V and 4 bases from J; junction bases left unmatched: 7. Germline V gives CDR1 SGHRS, CDR2 YFSETQ. As DNA, the CDR3 is TGCGCCAGCAGCTTGGTAACGGGGGGGCCGGCAGATACGCAGTATTTT. Protein product: CASSLVTGGPADTQYF.

V usage is TRBV29-1 and J usage is TRBJ2-1; 15 nucleotides match TRBD2. Germline V lookup: CDR1 SQVTM, CDR2 ANQGSEA. V lost 4 bases, J lost 5 bases, and 3 bases stayed unmatched. The CDR3 spans 15 residues. The CDR3 spells CSVGTSGRGDNEQFF. The CDR3 DNA reads as TGCAGCGTTGGGACTAGCGGGAGGGGAGACAATGAGCAGTTCTTC.